Reported below is one T cell receptor beta chain. CDR3 length equals 15 residues. From germline, CDR1 is SQVTM and CDR2 ANQGSEA. J gave up 1 base and V 3 bases, and 4 bases lay outside the gene matches. MiXCR was run by TCRdb on the reads, yielding one entry per CDR3 protein. The table records approximately 97,000 distinct CDR3 sequences, roughly a third of them present only once. The data belong to a study of type 1 regulatory T cells. Turning to the study itself: T-allo10 is a Tr1-enriched, alloantigen-specific CD4 T cell product made in vitro.

Material: CD4+ T cells, either the whole sample or a sorted fraction (not recorded which). This clonotype was obtained from a human donor in good health. The chain links TRBV29-1 to TRBJ1-1, with TRBD1 matching over 11 bases. This chain's CDR3 is CSVDKGQGGNTEAFF. The DNA for the CDR3 is TGCAGCGTTGATAAGGGACAGGGGGGGAACACTGAAGCTTTCTTT.